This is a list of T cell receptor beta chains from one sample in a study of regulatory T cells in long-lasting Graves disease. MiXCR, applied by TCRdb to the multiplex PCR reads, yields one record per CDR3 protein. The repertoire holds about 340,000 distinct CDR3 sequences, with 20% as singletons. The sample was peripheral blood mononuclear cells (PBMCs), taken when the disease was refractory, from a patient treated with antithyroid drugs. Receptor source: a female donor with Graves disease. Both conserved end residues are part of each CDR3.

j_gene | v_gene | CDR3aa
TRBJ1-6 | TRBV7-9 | CASSSPGQGAMSPLHF
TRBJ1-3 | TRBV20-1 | CSARGSWVSSGNTIYF
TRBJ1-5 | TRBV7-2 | CASSLGNTYNQPQHF
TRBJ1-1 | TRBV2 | CASSSRSNTEAFF
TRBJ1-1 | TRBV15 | CATRQGIVNTEAFF
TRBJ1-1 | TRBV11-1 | CASSARSGTGFSPAYTEAFF
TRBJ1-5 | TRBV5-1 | CASSLEQGGQPQHF
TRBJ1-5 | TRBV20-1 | CSARRTDYSNQPQHF
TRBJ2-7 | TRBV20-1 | CSAASSARRGYEQYF
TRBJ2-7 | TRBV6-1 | CASSKSEDTKQYF
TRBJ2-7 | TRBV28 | CASSSDLYPYEQYF
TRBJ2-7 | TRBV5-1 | CASSLMGLAGGPSLYEQYF
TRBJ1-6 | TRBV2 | CASSENAWGGRNSPLHF
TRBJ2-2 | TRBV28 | CASRLTGTGSTGELFF
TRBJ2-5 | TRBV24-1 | CATRSTGAGETQYF
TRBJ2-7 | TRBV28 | CASKGYEQYF
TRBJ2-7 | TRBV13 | CASSSGLAEEQYF
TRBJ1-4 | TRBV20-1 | CSARQGGTTNEKLFF
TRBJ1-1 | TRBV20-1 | CSAQKPGPADAFF
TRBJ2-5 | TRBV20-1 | CSARDSAGTQYF